The 30 T cell receptor beta chains below all came from one sample that was sequenced in a study of blood T cell repertoires in COVID-19. Repertoires were generated with immunoSEQ multiplex PCR, while TCRdb's copy carries only in-frame clones and drops some. The data contain roughly 330,000 clones, 75% to 90% of them singletons. What was sequenced was PBMCs or T cells enriched from blood (not recorded which). The receptors come from a man aged 25-40 years who had recovered from COVID-19.

The chain is built from TRBV28 and TRBJ2-3, with TRBD2 identical over 9 bases. This CDR3 is built from 16 residues. CDR1 is MDHEN, CDR2 SYDVKM, per germline. The ends lost 6 bases at V and 2 bases at J; junction bases unmatched: 9. The CDR3 DNA sequence: TGTGCCAGCAGCCTGGGGCGGGGGGGGTTCACAGATACGCAGTATTTT. It yields the protein CASSLGRGGFTDTQYF.

The CDR3 region has the DNA TGTGCCAGCAGCCGGGTGGCCGCCCATCAGCCCCAGCATTTT. Residues: CASSRVAAHQPQHF. The genes are TRBV5-8 and TRBJ1-5; D unresolved. The germline gives CDR1 SGHTS, CDR2 YDEGEE. The CDR3 consists of 14 residues. V was shortened by 4 bases and J by 5 bases, with 13 bases between the two germline ends.

The chain links TRBV19 to TRBJ2-2; 9 nucleotides line up with TRBD1. CDR3 length: 15 residues. Germline V gives CDR1 LNHDA, CDR2 SQIVND (reference sequence). V shed 10 bases and J 5 bases; nucleotides not matched to a gene: 11. DNA of the CDR3: TGTGCCATCCAAGCCGGGACAGGGTGGACCGGGGAGCTGTTTTTT. Encoded protein: CAIQAGTGWTGELFF.

CDR3 nucleotides: TGTGCCAGCAGTCTTGGGACTAGCGGGGGGGCCGAGGCGCAGTATTTT. Translating gives CASSLGTSGGAEAQYF. The V call is TRBV27, the J call TRBJ2-3; the match to TRBD2 covers 16 bases. In germline, CDR1 is MNHEY, CDR2 SMNVEV (reference sequence). This CDR3 comprises 16 residues. Trimming took 5 bases from V and 10 from J; bases not matched to a gene: 9.

The chain employs TRBV19 and TRBJ1-5; D remains ambiguous. In germline, CDR1 is LNHDA, CDR2 SQIVND (reference sequence). The CDR3 contains 15 residues. Trimming stripped 8 bases from V and 0 bases from J, with 14 bases between. CDR3 DNA sequence: TGTGCCAGTGCCGGTCAAAGCAATAGCAATCAGCCCCAGCATTTT. This codes for CASAGQSNSNQPQHF.

The chain combines TRBV28 with TRBJ2-6, with D uncertain. This CDR3 is 15 amino acids long. Germline CDR1 and CDR2: MDHEN and SYDVKM. The germline V and J ends were trimmed by 4 bases and 4 bases, with 11 bases remaining between them. CDR3 DNA: TGTGCCAGCAGTTGGCCAACGAAGGGGGCCAACGTCCTGACTTTC. Translated: CASSWPTKGANVLTF.

The J gene is TRBJ1-2, the V gene TRBV28, with unresolved D. The CDR3 has 13 amino acids. The germline V gene encodes CDR1 MDHEN and CDR2 SYDVKM. V dropped 6 bases and J dropped 4 bases, with 12 bases sitting between them. CDR3 protein: CASSVAGSYGYTF. Written as DNA, the CDR3 is TGTGCCAGCAGCGTTGCGGGATCCTATGGCTACACCTTC.

The chain carries TRBV7-9 and TRBJ2-1; the D gene is possibly TRBD2 (6 bases). Trimming removed 6 bases from V and 13 bases from J, with 16 bases in between. Per the germline V gene, CDR1 is SEHNR and CDR2 is FQNEAQ (reference sequence). The CDR3 length is 12 residues. CDR3 in amino acids: CASSSGGLSQFF. The CDR3 DNA sequence: TGTGCCAGCAGTTCCGGGGGACTTTCACAGTTCTTC.

A single count supports this clone. V and J are TRBV2 and TRBJ1-1; possible D gene TRBD1, 5 bases. V lost 5 bases to trimming and J lost 3 bases, with 10 bases between them. Germline-derived CDR1 and CDR2 are SNHLY and FYNNEI. There are 13 residues in the CDR3. For the CDR3, the DNA is TGTGCCAGCAGTCCAGACAGCGACACTGAAGCTTTCTTT. As protein: CASSPDSDTEAFF.

J is TRBJ2-1 and V is TRBV3-1 (or the pseudogene TRBV3-2); D gene uncertain. The CDR3 totals 13 residues. Germline V gene data show CDR1 as LGHDT and CDR2 as YNNKEL (reference sequence). Trimming cost V 5 bases and J 4 bases, with 9 bases left between them. CDR3 residues: CASSAPGYNEQFF. CDR3 bases: TGTGCCAGCAGCGCCCCAGGTTACAATGAGCAGTTCTTC.

The rearrangement uses TRBV5-1 and TRBJ2-2; the D gene is possibly TRBD1 (7 bases). The germline V and J ends were trimmed by 0 bases and 6 bases, with 21 bases remaining between them. Germline loops: CDR1 SGHRS, CDR2 YFSETQ. The CDR3 runs 18 residues. As DNA, the CDR3 is TGCGCCAGCAGCTTGGCTGGCAGGGGGGAGTTTAATGCCGGGGAGCTGTTTTTT. It yields the protein CASSLAGRGEFNAGELFF.

With respect to this clone: Other nucleotide sequences from this sample produce the same CDR3. J is TRBJ2-7 and V is TRBV18, with D perhaps TRBD1 (6 bases). Trimming took 3 bases from V and 7 from J, leaving 10 bases between them. The CDR3 is made up of 12 amino acids. Germline V gene data show CDR1 as KGHSH and CDR2 as LQKENI. The CDR3 DNA follows: TGTGCCAGCTCACCCGGGACACAAGAGCAGTACTTC. Encoded protein: CASSPGTQEQYF.

Here the CDR3 reads CASSSRRGSEQYF. The CDR3 DNA reads as TGTGCCAGCAGTTCCAGGAGGGGCTCCGAGCAGTACTTC. V is TRBV27 and J is TRBJ2-7; TRBD2 might be the D (6 bases). CDR3 size: 13 residues. Trimming cost V 4 bases and J 6 bases, with 13 bases left between them. The germline V gene encodes CDR1 MNHEY and CDR2 SMNVEV (reference sequence).

The V gene is TRBV29-1, the J gene TRBJ2-3; TRBD2 agrees at 13 bases. Germline V lookup: CDR1 SQVTM, CDR2 ANQGSEA. J lost 6 bases, V lost 5 bases, and 17 bases had no gene match. The CDR3 is 18 amino acids. CDR3 nucleotide sequence: TGCAGCGTTATAACTAGCGGGGGGGCTGGAACCTATTCGGATACGCAGTATTTT. As protein: CSVITSGGAGTYSDTQYF.

With respect to this clone: Other DNA sequences in the sample encode the same CDR3. The chain links TRBV18 to TRBJ2-5, with D perhaps matching TRBD1 (6 bases). This CDR3 has 13 amino acids. Germline V gene lookup returns CDR1 KGHSH and CDR2 LQKENI. Trimming shortened V by 3 bases and J by 2 bases, and 7 bases separated the two germline ends. The CDR3 reads CASSPGQQETQYF. CDR3 in DNA: TGTGCCAGCTCACCGGGACAACAAGAGACCCAGTACTTC.

V is TRBV5-4 and J is TRBJ1-2; maybe TRBD1 (6 bases). The CDR3 spans 13 residues. Germline V CDR1 and CDR2: SGHNT, YYREEE (reference sequence). With 1 base removed from V and 7 bases from J, the gap between germline ends came to 11 bases. The CDR3, as DNA: TGTGCCAGCAGCTTGAGAGGGGGTAGTGGCTACACCTTC. It specifies CASSLRGGSGYTF.

The V call is TRBV18, the J call TRBJ2-7, with a tentative D call TRBD1 (6 bases). Germline V gene sequence: CDR1 KGHSH, CDR2 LQKENI. The CDR3 consists of 13 residues. V was shortened by 0 bases and J by 6 bases, with 9 bases between the two germline ends. CDR3 region: CASSPPRGGEQYF. The CDR3 DNA follows: TGTGCCAGCTCACCACCCAGGGGCGGCGAGCAGTACTTC. The variable domain in full, completed from reference TRBV18 and TRBJ2-7, reads NAGVMQNPRHLVRRRGQEARLRCSPMKGHSHVYWYRQLPEEGLKFMVYLQKENIIDESGMPKERFSAEFPKEGPSILRIQQVVRGDSAAYFCASSPPRGGEQYFGPGTRLTVT.

The gene calls are TRBV9 and TRBJ1-2; D perhaps matches TRBD1 (6 bases). V lost 0 bases, J lost 5 bases, and 11 bases lay in between. There are 14 residues in the CDR3. From germline, CDR1 is SGDLS and CDR2 YYNGEE. CDR3 residues: CASSVALQGYGYTF. CDR3 coding DNA: TGTGCCAGCAGCGTAGCACTACAGGGATATGGCTACACCTTC.

The chain recombines TRBV5-1 with TRBJ2-7; D may be TRBD1 (5 bases). This CDR3 is 14 amino acids long. CDR1 and CDR2 from the germline V gene are SGHRS and YFSETQ. Trimming stripped 2 bases from V and 2 bases from J, with 11 bases between. The CDR3 here is CASSLKGNAYEQYF. For the CDR3, the DNA is TGCGCCAGCAGCTTAAAGGGGAACGCCTACGAGCAGTACTTC.

This chain connects TRBV6-1 to TRBJ2-1; the match to TRBD2 covers 7 bases. J lost 0 bases, V lost 3 bases, and 14 bases had no gene match. The CDR3 covers 19 residues. Germline V CDR1 and CDR2: MNHNS, SASEGT. The CDR3 DNA follows: TGTGCCAGCAGTGACGCCCGCGGGGGATATTCGAGCTCCTACAATGAGCAGTTCTTC. This gives the protein CASSDARGGYSSSYNEQFF.

This chain uses TRBV28 with TRBJ1-3; the D is unclear. In germline, CDR1 is MDHEN, CDR2 SYDVKM. The CDR3 has 13 residues. V was shortened by 7 bases and J by 7 bases, with 14 bases between the two germline ends. The chain's CDR3 is CASNSQVLNTIYF. The CDR3 coding sequence is TGTGCCAGCAATTCTCAGGTGCTGAACACCATATATTTT.

CDR3 coding DNA: TGTGCCAGCAGTGAACGGTATTATGGCTACACCTTC. Encoded protein: CASSERYYGYTF. This sequence joins TRBV2 and TRBJ1-2; the D is unclear. The CDR3 extends over 12 amino acids. Germline V gives CDR1 SNHLY, CDR2 FYNNEI. Trimming shortened V by 2 bases and J by 5 bases, and 6 bases separated the two germline ends.

This clone was detected once. This CDR3 is CASSPRDRNNEQFF. CDR3 sequence (DNA): TGTGCCAGCTCACCACGGGACAGAAACAATGAGCAGTTCTTC. The chain employs TRBV18 and TRBJ2-1, with 7 bases lining up with TRBD1. The V and J ends lost 1 base and 5 bases, in that order; junction bases with no gene match: 2. The CDR3 runs to 14 residues. Germline V gives CDR1 KGHSH, CDR2 LQKENI.

Ten or more counts support this clone. The rearrangement uses TRBV10-1 and TRBJ1-1; D remains ambiguous. This CDR3 has 13 amino acids. Germline CDR1 is WNHNN and CDR2 is SYGVQD (reference sequence). Trimming shortened V by 2 bases and J by 3 bases, and 7 bases separated the two germline ends. The CDR3 spells CASSEGEYTEAFF. CDR3 sequence (DNA): TGCGCCAGCAGTGAGGGGGAGTACACTGAAGCTTTCTTT.

The chain carries TRBV2 and TRBJ1-6; no definite D call. V gave up 8 bases and J gave up 9 bases, with 17 bases separating them. The CDR3 contains 14 residues. Germline V lookup: CDR1 SNHLY, CDR2 FYNNEI. As DNA, the CDR3 is TGTGCCAGCGGCGGCAGAAGGATGGGTTCACCCCTCCACTTT. This sequence encodes CASGGRRMGSPLHF. The full variable domain, in which reference TRBV2 and TRBJ1-6 provide the parts outside the CDR3, is EPEVTQTPSHQVTQMGQEVILRCVPISNHLYFYWYRQILGQKVEFLVSFYNNEISEKSEIFDDQFSVERPDGSNFTLKIRSTKLEDSAMYFCASGGRRMGSPLHFGNGTRLTVT.

This rearrangement joins TRBV6-1 to TRBJ1-6; tentatively, D is TRBD1 (5 bases). The V and J ends lost 3 bases and 1 base respectively, with 19 bases between them. This CDR3 has 19 amino acids. Germline CDR1 MNHNS, CDR2 SASEGT. CDR3 protein: CASSDGGAGSGSYNSPLHF. CDR3 sequence (DNA): TGTGCCAGCAGTGATGGGGGAGCGGGGTCCGGGTCCTATAATTCACCCCTCCACTTT.

The rearrangement uses TRBV5-8 and TRBJ2-7, with D possibly TRBD1 on 6 matching bases. Trimming cost V 1 base and J 3 bases, with 14 bases left between them. CDR3 size: 15 residues. CDR1 is SGHTS, CDR2 YDEGEE, per germline. Written as DNA, the CDR3 is TGTGCCAGCAGCTTGCACAGGGCCGTCCTCTACGAGCAGTACTTC. This translates into CASSLHRAVLYEQYF.

CDR3 amino acids: CAISESLAGAYEQYF. The CDR3 region has the DNA TGTGCCATCAGTGAGTCTCTTGCAGGGGCCTACGAGCAGTACTTC. The V call is TRBV10-3, the J call TRBJ2-7; a weak D match, TRBD1 (6 bases). V was shortened by 0 bases and J by 2 bases, with 11 bases between the two germline ends. The germline V gene has CDR1 ENHRY and CDR2 SYGVKD. CDR3 length: 15 amino acids.

This clone came up once. This chain connects TRBV10-3 to TRBJ1-4, with D hard to call. CDR1 is ENHRY and CDR2 is SYGVKD in the germline V gene. The CDR3 loop spans 13 amino acids. Deletions cut 7 bases from V and 3 bases from J, with 9 bases between. The CDR3 is CAIKRAANEKLFF. The CDR3 DNA follows: TGTGCCATCAAGCGGGCAGCTAATGAAAAACTGTTTTTT.

V gene TRBV9 combines with J gene TRBJ2-3; 8 bases agree with TRBD2. The CDR3 length is 14 residues. V shed 0 bases and J 8 bases; nucleotides not matched to a gene: 5. Per germline, CDR1 SGDLS and CDR2 YYNGEE. The CDR3 DNA reads TGTGCCAGCAGCGTAGCGGGGGGGAAAGCTACGCAGTATTTT. Translating it yields CASSVAGGKATQYF.